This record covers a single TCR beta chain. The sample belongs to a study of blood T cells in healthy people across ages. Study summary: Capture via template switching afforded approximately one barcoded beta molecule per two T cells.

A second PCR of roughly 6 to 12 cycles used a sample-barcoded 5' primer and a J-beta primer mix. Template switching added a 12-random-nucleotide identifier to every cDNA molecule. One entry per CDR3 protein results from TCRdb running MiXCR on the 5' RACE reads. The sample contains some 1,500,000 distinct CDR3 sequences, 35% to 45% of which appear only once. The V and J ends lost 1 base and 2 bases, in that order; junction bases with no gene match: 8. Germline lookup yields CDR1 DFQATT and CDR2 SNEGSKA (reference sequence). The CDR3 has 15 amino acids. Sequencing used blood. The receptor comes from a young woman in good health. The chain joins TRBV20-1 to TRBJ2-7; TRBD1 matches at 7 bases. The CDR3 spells CSARAPGQLTYEQYF. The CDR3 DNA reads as TGCAGTGCTAGAGCCCCGGGACAGTTAACCTACGAGCAGTACTTC.